This T cell receptor (beta chain) stems from a study of shared clonotypes between healthy human individuals. Study-level background: Aged between 18 and 49, the donors were two women and a few men.

Notes on the study in general: Clonotypes shared by all four donors outscored non-shared clonotypes in generation probability.

TCRdb keeps only in-frame clones here, not all; method: immunoSEQ multiplex PCR. The sample consists of about 2.1 million clones, around 95% of them appearing once. A note on this clone: What it recognizes is unknown.

Naive CD8 cells lacked CD45RO, underwent positive selection for CCR7 and left out terminally differentiated effector memory CD45RA+ cells. CDR3 length: 19 residues. Looked up from germline, CDR1 is SGDLS and CDR2 is YYNGEE. Losses at the gene ends were 6 bases for V and 2 bases for J; bases not matched to a gene: 21. This sequence was found in a man between 18 and 35 years old in good health. Some clones in this sample may be carry-over from other donors' samples. Sequencing was carried out using naive CD8+ T cells from PBMCs. The chain employs TRBV9 and TRBJ2-3; 7 positions agree with TRBD2. In DNA, the CDR3 is TGTGCCAGCAACCAAGTGCCGGCGAGGGAGGGCCTCCTCACAGATACGCAGTATTTT. Translating it yields CASNQVPAREGLLTDTQYF.